A single T cell receptor beta chain is shown here with its context. Its antigen is not known. Donors had nominal health at sampling but likely had unrecorded immune exposures. The sample belongs to a study of cytomegalovirus exposure and HLA in healthy donors. Findings of the study overall: The authors enumerated over 150 TCR beta chains as linked to cytomegalovirus. Reportedly, HLA-A and HLA-B alleles of most subjects were accurately predicted from TCR beta.

The CDR3 has 15 amino acids. V lost 5 bases to trimming and J lost 0 bases, with 12 bases between them. Germline V gene lookup returns CDR1 SEHNR and CDR2 FQNEAQ (reference sequence). It was with 60 Vbeta and 13 Jbeta primers that the PCR ran. Sequenced by immunoSEQ multiplex PCR; TCRdb stores in-frame clones only, minus some. This table holds some 120,000 clones, roughly two thirds found once. The TCR was taken from a man younger than 40 in good health and CMV-seropositive. Material for sequencing was PBMCs. The rearrangement links TRBV7-9 to TRBJ2-3; D unresolved. The CDR3 here is CASSPMAASTDTQYF. The CDR3 DNA is TGTGCCAGCAGCCCGATGGCCGCTAGCACAGATACGCAGTATTTT.